This T cell receptor (beta chain) was found in a study of blood T cells in healthy people across ages. Study-wide results and limits: Strong correlation existed between TCR beta diversity and naive T cell percentage. From one million sequenced T cells, diversity estimates were lower bounds. The recorded TCR beta diversity per million T cells decreased in a roughly linear manner with age.

This clonotype was found many times. Its antigen is still unknown. Sample-barcoded 5' priming and a J-beta primer mix drove a second PCR of 7 to 11 cycles. TCRdb re-called the 5' RACE reads through MiXCR, storing one row per CDR3 protein. The sample shows some 920,000 distinct CDR3 sequences, around 54% of them seen only once. Peripheral blood was drawn, around 9.5 milliliters per donor. Trimming removed 5 bases from V and 5 bases from J, with 11 bases in between. Germline V CDR1 and CDR2: MNHEY, SMNVEV (reference sequence). This CDR3 has 13 amino acids. This receptor was taken from a woman aged 55 to 70 in good health. Sequenced input: blood. J is TRBJ2-3 and V is TRBV27; weak D call: TRBD2 (6 bases). CDR3 DNA: TGTGCCAGCAGTGCGACTAGTGAAGATACGCAGTATTTT. This encodes CASSATSEDTQYF.